The T cell receptor (beta chain) under discussion was sequenced for a study of vaccination and CD4 T cells after COVID-19. Study in general: Taking of post-vaccine samples occurred a median about 72 days after dose two (range 14 to 241).

The treatment here: roughly 11-day PBMC culture with coronavirus spike peptide pools or control peptides (ViraFEST assay). Once obtained from cultured CD4+ T cells, the DNA was sequenced using the Oncomine TCR Beta short-read assay. TCRdb passed the PCR reads through MiXCR, listing each CDR3 protein once. The sample yields some 9,100 distinct CDR3 sequences, 66% seen once. V lost 3 bases, J lost 5 bases, and 7 bases stayed unmatched. The germline V gene has CDR1 SGHDN and CDR2 FVKESK. This CDR3 contains 15 residues. This clonotype was seen a few times. Its antigen is still unknown. Study findings and constraints: Counts of SARS-CoV-2-reactive clonotypes had a median that went from approximately 23 to 38, a nonsignificant change.

This rearrangement joins TRBV14 to TRBJ2-3; TRBD1 matches 8 bases. Sequencing input: CD4+ T cells from blood, cultured in vitro. The TCR comes from a human donor who had recovered from COVID-19. The CDR3 sequence: CASSQYGTGIDTQYF. The CDR3 nucleotides read TGTGCCAGCAGCCAGTATGGGACAGGCATAGATACGCAGTATTTT.